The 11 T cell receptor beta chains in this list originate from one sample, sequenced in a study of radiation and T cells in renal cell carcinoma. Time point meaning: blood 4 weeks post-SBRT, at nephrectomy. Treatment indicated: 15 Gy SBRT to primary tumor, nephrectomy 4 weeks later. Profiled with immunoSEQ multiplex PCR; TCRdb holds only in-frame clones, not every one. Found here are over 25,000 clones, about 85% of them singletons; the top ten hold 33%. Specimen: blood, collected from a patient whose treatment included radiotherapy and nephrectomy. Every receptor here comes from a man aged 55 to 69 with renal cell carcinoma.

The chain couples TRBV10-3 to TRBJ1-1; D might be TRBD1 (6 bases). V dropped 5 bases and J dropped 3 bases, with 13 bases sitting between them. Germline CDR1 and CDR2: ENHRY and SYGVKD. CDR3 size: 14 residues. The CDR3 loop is CAISRDTDYTEAFF. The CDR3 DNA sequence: TGTGCCATCAGTCGGGACACCGACTACACTGAAGCTTTCTTT.

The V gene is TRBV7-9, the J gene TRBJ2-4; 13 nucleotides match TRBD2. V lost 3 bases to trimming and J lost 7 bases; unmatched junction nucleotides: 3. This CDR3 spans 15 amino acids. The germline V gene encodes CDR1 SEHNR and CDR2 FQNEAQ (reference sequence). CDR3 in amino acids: CASSFGTSGKNIQYF. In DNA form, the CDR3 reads TGTGCCAGCAGCTTCGGGACTAGCGGGAAGAACATTCAGTACTTC.

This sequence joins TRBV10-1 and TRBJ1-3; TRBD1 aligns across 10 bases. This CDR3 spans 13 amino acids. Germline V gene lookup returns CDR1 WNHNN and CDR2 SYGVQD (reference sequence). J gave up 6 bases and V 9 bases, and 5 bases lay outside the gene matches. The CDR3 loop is CASGTGEENTIYF. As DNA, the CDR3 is TGCGCCAGTGGGACAGGGGAGGAAAACACCATATATTTT.

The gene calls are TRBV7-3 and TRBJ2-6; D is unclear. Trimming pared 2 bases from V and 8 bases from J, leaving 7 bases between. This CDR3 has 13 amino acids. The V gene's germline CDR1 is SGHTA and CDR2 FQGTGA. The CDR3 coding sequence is TGTGCCAGCAGCTTAGACCCGACCAACGTCCTGACTTTC. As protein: CASSLDPTNVLTF.

CDR3 in DNA: TGTGCCAGCAGCTTAGAGTATGGATATGAGCAGTTCTTC. Translated: CASSLEYGYEQFF. This sequence joins TRBV11-3 and TRBJ2-1; D gene ambiguous. V dropped 0 bases and J dropped 8 bases, with 8 bases sitting between them. The CDR3 runs to 13 residues. CDR1 is SGHNT and CDR2 is YENEEA in the germline V gene.

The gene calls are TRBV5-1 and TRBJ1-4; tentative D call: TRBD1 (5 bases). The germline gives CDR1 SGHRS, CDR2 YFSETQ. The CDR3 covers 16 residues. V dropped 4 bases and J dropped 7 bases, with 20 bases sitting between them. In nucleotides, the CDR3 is TGCGCCAGCAGCAAGTTGGTTGTTGGGACGGGTGAAAAACTGTTTTTT. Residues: CASSKLVVGTGEKLFF.

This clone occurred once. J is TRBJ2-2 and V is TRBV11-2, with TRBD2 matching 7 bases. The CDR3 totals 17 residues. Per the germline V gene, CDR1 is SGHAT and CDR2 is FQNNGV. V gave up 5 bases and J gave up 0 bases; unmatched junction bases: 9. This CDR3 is CASSPDWGRANTGELFF. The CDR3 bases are TGTGCCAGCAGCCCTGACTGGGGGAGGGCGAACACCGGGGAGCTGTTTTTT.

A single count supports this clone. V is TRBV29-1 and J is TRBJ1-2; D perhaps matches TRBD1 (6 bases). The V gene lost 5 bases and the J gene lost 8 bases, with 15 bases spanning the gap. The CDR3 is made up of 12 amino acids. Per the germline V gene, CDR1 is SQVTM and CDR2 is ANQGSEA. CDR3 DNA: TGCAGCGTTAAACTACAGGGTACGGGCTACACCTTC. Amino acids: CSVKLQGTGYTF. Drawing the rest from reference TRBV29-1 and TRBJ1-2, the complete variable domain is SAVISQKPSRDICQRGTSLTIQCQVDSQVTMMFWYRQQPGQSLTLIATANQGSEATYESGFVIDKFPISRPNLTFSTLTVSNMSPEDSSIYLCSVKLQGTGYTFGSGTRLTVV.

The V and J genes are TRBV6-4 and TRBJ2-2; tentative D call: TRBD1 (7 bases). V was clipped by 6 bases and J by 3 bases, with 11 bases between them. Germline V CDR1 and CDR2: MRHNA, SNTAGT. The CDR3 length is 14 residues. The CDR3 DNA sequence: TGTGCCAGCAGCCCCAGGGGGGACACCGGGGAGCTGTTTTTT. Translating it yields CASSPRGDTGELFF.

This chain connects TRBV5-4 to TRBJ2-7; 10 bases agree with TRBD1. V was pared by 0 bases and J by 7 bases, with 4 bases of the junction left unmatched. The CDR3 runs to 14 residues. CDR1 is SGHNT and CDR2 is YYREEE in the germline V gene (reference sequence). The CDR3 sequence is CASSLGQGAHEQYF. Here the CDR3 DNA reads TGTGCCAGCAGCTTGGGACAGGGGGCGCATGAGCAGTACTTC.

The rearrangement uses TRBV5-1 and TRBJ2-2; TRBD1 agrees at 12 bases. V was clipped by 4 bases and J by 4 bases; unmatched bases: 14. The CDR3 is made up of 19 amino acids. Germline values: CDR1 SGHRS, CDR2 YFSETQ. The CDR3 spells CASSQNTGTGGAGTGELFF. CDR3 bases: TGCGCCAGCAGCCAAAATACCGGGACAGGGGGCGCCGGCACCGGGGAGCTGTTTTTT.